These 18 T cell receptor beta chains originate from one sample sequenced in a study of response to subunit inactivated influenza vaccine. TCRdb reprocessed the RT-PCR reads via MiXCR and lists one record per CDR3 protein. Altogether about 540,000 distinct CDR3 sequences are present, around 15% being singletons, with the ten largest covering more than 9.5%. The sample was PBMCs from blood, taken 11 to 12 days after vaccination. Receptors were obtained from a man between 45 and 60 years old who received an inactivated influenza vaccine.

This clonotype was seen more than once but under ten times. The chain has TRBV9 and TRBJ1-1; D might be TRBD1 (5 bases). V shed 0 bases and J shed 4 bases, with 10 bases lying between them. Germline-derived CDR1 and CDR2 are SGDLS and YYNGEE. This CDR3 has 14 residues. The DNA for the CDR3 is TGTGCCAGCAGCGTAGTACCCGGGGGCACTGAAGCTTTCTTT. Amino acids: CASSVVPGGTEAFF.

In its sample, this clonotype was seen a few times. This sequence joins TRBV14 and TRBJ2-1; 8 bases are a match to TRBD2. V lost 0 bases, J lost 8 bases, and 15 bases stayed unmatched. There are 18 residues in the CDR3. The germline CDR1 and CDR2 sequences are SGHDN and FVKESK. CDR3 bases: TGTGCCAGCAGCCAAGATTTTTGGCGTAGCGGGATGGGGTATGAGCAGTTCTTC. This sequence encodes CASSQDFWRSGMGYEQFF.

This clonotype was seen ten or more times. CDR3 sequence: CASSPFAGGATDTQYF. The DNA of the CDR3 is TGTGCCAGCAGCCCCTTTGCGGGGGGCGCCACAGATACGCAGTATTTT. The chain is built from TRBV7-8 and TRBJ2-3, with 8 bases fitting TRBD2. Germline V gene lookup returns CDR1 SGHVS and CDR2 FQNEAQ. The CDR3 length is 16 residues. V shed 5 bases, J shed 2 bases, and the junction held 9 bases outside the gene matches.

J is TRBJ2-1 and V is TRBV28; no clear D gene. This CDR3 has 17 amino acids. CDR1 MDHEN and CDR2 SYDVKM come from the germline V gene. Trimming removed 7 bases from V and 3 bases from J, with 22 bases in between. For the CDR3, the DNA is TGTGCCAGCATTCCCAGCCCGGGTCCAAGATACTACAATGAGCAGTTCTTC. It encodes CASIPSPGPRYYNEQFF.

The chain links TRBV7-2 to TRBJ2-2, with 13 bases fitting TRBD2. With 1 base clipped from V and 7 bases from J, the junction kept 6 bases outside the gene matches. The V gene's germline CDR1 is SGHTA and CDR2 FQGNSA. The CDR3 consists of 17 residues. The CDR3 sequence: CASSLGTSGRLGGELFF. The CDR3 bases are TGTGCCAGCAGCTTAGGGACTAGCGGGAGACTGGGCGGGGAGCTGTTTTTT. Variable domain in full (rest from reference TRBV7-2 and TRBJ2-2): GAGVSQSPSNKVTEKGKDVELRCDPISGHTALYWYRQSLGQGLEFLIYFQGNSAPDKSGLPSDRFSAERTGGSVSTLTIQRTQQEDSAVYLCASSLGTSGRLGGELFFGEGSRLTVL.

This clonotype was detected a few times. This rearrangement joins TRBV7-9 to TRBJ1-1, with D unresolved. CDR1 and CDR2 (germline): SEHNR, FQNEAQ (reference sequence). The V gene lost 5 bases and the J gene lost 3 bases, with 13 bases spanning the gap. The CDR3 is 14 residues long. The CDR3 region is CASSLRTAYTEAFF. The DNA for the CDR3 is TGTGCCAGCAGCCTACGGACGGCCTACACTGAAGCTTTCTTT. The variable domain in full, with the rest retrieved from reference TRBV7-9 and TRBJ1-1, is DTGVSQNPRHKITKRGQNVTFRCDPISEHNRLYWYRQTLGQGPEFLTYFQNEAQLEKSRLLSDRFSAERPKGSFSTLEIQRTEQGDSAMYLCASSLRTAYTEAFFGQGTRLTVV.

The genes are TRBV7-2 and TRBJ1-1; possible D gene TRBD1, 6 bases. V was cut by 5 bases and J by 7 bases, with 23 bases left in between. CDR1 is SGHTA, CDR2 FQGNSA, per germline. The CDR3 covers 16 residues. The DNA of the CDR3 is TGTGCCAGCAGCCCAAGGGCGGGACATTTAACCTTTGAAGCTTTCTTT. This encodes CASSPRAGHLTFEAFF.

A few counts support this clonotype. V and J are TRBV7-2 and TRBJ2-7; TRBD2 matches 14 bases. The CDR3 totals 16 residues. V shed 4 bases and J 2 bases; nucleotides not matched to a gene: 4. CDR1 and CDR2 (germline): SGHTA, FQGNSA. The DNA of the CDR3 is TGTGCCAGCAGCTGGACGACTAGCGGGAGGGCCTACGAGCAGTACTTC. This translates into CASSWTTSGRAYEQYF.

The chain recombines TRBV6-2 or TRBV6-3 with TRBJ2-3; D is ambiguous. CDR3 length: 14 amino acids. Germline V CDR1 and CDR2: MNHEY, SVGEGT. Trimming shortened V by 0 bases and J by 6 bases, and 10 bases separated the two germline ends. In DNA form, the CDR3 reads TGTGCCAGCAGTTACTCGCTGTATGAGGATACGCAGTATTTT. Its translation is CASSYSLYEDTQYF.

This clonotype was seen repeatedly, ten times or more. The chain uses TRBV3-1 and TRBJ2-1; D unresolved. Germline loops: CDR1 LGHDT, CDR2 YNNKEL (reference sequence). The germline V and J ends were trimmed by 1 base and 6 bases, with 7 bases remaining between them. This CDR3 has 13 amino acids. The CDR3 nucleotides are TGTGCCAGCAGCCAAGTAAGAGGCAATGAGCAGTTCTTC. Translated, it gives CASSQVRGNEQFF.

This clonotype turned up a few times. V usage is TRBV15 and J usage is TRBJ1-5; D gene ambiguous. The CDR3 spans 18 residues. In germline, CDR1 is LNHNV, CDR2 YYDKDF (reference sequence). V was pared by 1 base and J by 9 bases, with 25 bases between. The DNA for the CDR3 is TGTGCCACCAGCAGAGGCGAAGGACGAGCTAGCCTTAACCGGCCCCAGCATTTT. Translating it yields CATSRGEGRASLNRPQHF.

The chain joins TRBV10-3 to TRBJ1-4; no definite D call. CDR1 ENHRY and CDR2 SYGVKD come from the germline V gene. The V and J ends lost 5 bases and 7 bases respectively, with 14 bases between them. The CDR3 runs 14 residues. This CDR3 reads CAISPIDSGEKLFF. CDR3 DNA: TGTGCCATCAGTCCCATAGACTCGGGTGAAAAACTGTTTTTT.

This clonotype was counted between two and nine times. The chain carries TRBV12-3 or TRBV12-4 and TRBJ2-2, with D possibly being TRBD1 (5 bases). Trimming shortened V by 5 bases and J by 8 bases, and 18 bases separated the two germline ends. The length of the CDR3 is 15 residues. Here the CDR3 DNA reads TGTGCCAGCAGTATCCAGGGTTGGCTCGGGGGGGAGCTGTTTTTT. It specifies CASSIQGWLGGELFF.

The chain carries TRBV4-2 and TRBJ2-7; D unresolved. V was trimmed by 4 bases and J by 2 bases, leaving 9 bases between them. CDR3 size: 13 residues. Germline V gene sequence: CDR1 LGHNA, CDR2 YNFKEQ. CDR3 sequence (DNA): TGTGCCAGCAGCCGAGAGCAGGCCTACGAGCAGTACTTC. It encodes CASSREQAYEQYF.

The chain joins TRBV28 to TRBJ2-7; D remains unclear. Trimming pared 3 bases from V and 6 bases from J, leaving 9 bases between. The CDR3 extends over 12 amino acids. Germline V gene data show CDR1 as MDHEN and CDR2 as SYDVKM. The CDR3 region has the DNA TGTGCCAGCAGTTTTACCATTAGCGAGCAGTACTTC. It yields the protein CASSFTISEQYF.

There are many counts of this clonotype. This chain connects TRBV12-3 or TRBV12-4 to TRBJ1-1; unclear D gene. Deletions cut 7 bases from V and 0 bases from J, with 9 bases between. This CDR3 is 13 amino acids long. DNA for the CDR3: TGTGCCAGCATGTTGGTACTGAACACTGAAGCTTTCTTT. This codes for CASMLVLNTEAFF.

Only a few counts were recorded for this clonotype. At one boundary the junction diverges from the germline segment, which might be a read error. The V gene is TRBV7-7, the J gene TRBJ2-1, with 13 bases that match TRBD2. The germline V gene has CDR1 SSHAT and CDR2 FNYEAQ (reference sequence). This CDR3 region has 16 residues. CDR3 protein: CASSPRTSGGYNEQFF. The DNA for the CDR3 is TGTGCTAGCAGCCCTCGGACTAGCGGGGGCTACAATGAGCAGTTCTTC.

V gene TRBV11-1 combines with J gene TRBJ2-1, with TRBD1 matching 8 bases. From germline, CDR1 is SGHAT and CDR2 FQDESV (reference sequence). There are 17 residues in the CDR3. The trim removed 3 bases at V and 3 bases at J, leaving 10 bases unmatched. CDR3 in DNA: TGTGCCAGCAGCTTTTTGCCGGGACAGGACCTCTACAATGAGCAGTTCTTC. It yields the protein CASSFLPGQDLYNEQFF.